This TCR beta chain is from a study of blood T cell repertoires in COVID-19. The ends lost 0 bases at V and 6 bases at J; junction bases unmatched: 7. This CDR3 region has 15 residues. Per the germline V gene, CDR1 is SGHNT and CDR2 is YYREEE (reference sequence). Authors' analysis steps: How many nucleated cells were present was estimated from reference gene primer amplification. Libraries were prepared by immunoSEQ multiplex PCR; TCRdb keeps only in-frame clonotypes and omits some of them. D and trimming were read from the DNA, whereas the V and J calls and clone size are those reported in that table. The sample lists about 220,000 clones, around 83% occurring once.

This TCR was recovered from a man in his forties or fifties who had recovered from COVID-19. Sequencing input: peripheral blood. The chain joins TRBV5-4 to TRBJ1-2; 8 bases map to TRBD1. The chain's CDR3 is CASSLVRGRGNGYTF. The CDR3 DNA follows: TGTGCCAGCAGCTTGGTCAGGGGGCGGGGGAATGGCTACACCTTC. Supplemented by reference TRBV5-4 and TRBJ1-2, the full variable domain reads ETGVTQSPTHLIKTRGQQVTLRCSSQSGHNTVSWYQQALGQGPQFIFQYYREEENGRGNFPPRFSGLQFPNYSSELNVNALELDDSALYLCASSLVRGRGNGYTFGSGTRLTVV.